A single sample gave rise to the 3 T cell receptor beta chains below, sequenced in a study of T cell responses to AZD1222 COVID-19 vaccine. TCRdb's table, derived via immunoSEQ multiplex PCR, lists solely in-frame clones and lacks some. The sample lists approximately 100,000 clones; roughly nine tenths were seen once. The material was peripheral blood, obtained on day 0 of AZD1222 vaccination. These receptors were taken from an adult in good health.

The genes are TRBV6-4 and TRBJ2-1, with 9 bases identical to TRBD2. The CDR3 is 15 amino acids. Germline-derived CDR1 and CDR2 are MRHNA and SNTAGT. V trimming: 5 bases; J trimming: 4 bases; junction bases outside the gene matches: 6. CDR3 bases: TGTGCCAGCAGTTATAGCGGGGGAGCTTACAATGAGCAGTTCTTC. Protein sequence: CASSYSGGAYNEQFF.

J is TRBJ2-4 and V is TRBV4-3; tentative D call: TRBD1 (6 bases). V shed 0 bases and J shed 7 bases, with 28 bases lying between them. CDR3 length equals 20 residues. The germline CDR1 and CDR2 sequences are LGHNA and YSLEER. This CDR3 reads CASSQDSALTFVTGSNIQYF. The CDR3 nucleotides are TGCGCCAGCAGCCAAGATTCCGCTTTGACGTTTGTCACAGGGTCGAACATTCAGTACTTC.

The count of this clone is one. The genes are TRBV3-1 (or the pseudogene TRBV3-2) and TRBJ1-2; D unresolved. CDR3 length equals 13 residues. CDR1 is LGHDT, CDR2 YNNKEL, per germline (reference sequence). Trimming cost V 6 bases and J 2 bases, with 10 bases left between them. CDR3 bases: TGTGCCAGCAGGTTGAACGGAAACTATGGCTACACCTTC. Its translation is CASRLNGNYGYTF.